A single sample gave rise to the 15 T cell receptor beta chains below, sequenced in a study of beta chain features in type 1 diabetes. What was sequenced were expressed TCRB transcripts, since all of the isolated RNA had been reverse transcribed. Sequencing used immunoSEQ multiplex PCR; TCRdb keeps in-frame clones, though not all of them. The sample has hundreds of thousands of clones; roughly 15% are singletons. The sequenced sample consisted of naive CD4+ T cells from blood. The source of these receptors is a woman aged 18-29 years in good health.

This chain connects TRBV11-2 to TRBJ2-1; no firm D call. There are 14 residues in the CDR3. CDR1 is SGHAT and CDR2 is FQNNGV in the germline V gene. V shed 6 bases and J shed 7 bases, with 16 bases lying between them. CDR3 in amino acids: CASSSRMSLNEQFF. CDR3 in DNA: TGTGCCAGCAGTAGTAGAATGTCCTTGAATGAGCAGTTCTTC. Complete variable domain (other parts from reference TRBV11-2 and TRBJ2-1): EAGVAQSPRYKIIEKRQSVAFWCNPISGHATLYWYQQILGQGPKLLIQFQNNGVVDDSQLPKDRFSAERLKGVDSTLKIQPAKLEDSAVYLCASSSRMSLNEQFFGPGTRLTVL.

The chain uses TRBV18 and TRBJ2-5; D is undetermined. The length of the CDR3 is 14 residues. Trimming removed 2 bases from V and 3 bases from J, with 10 bases in between. CDR1 and CDR2 (germline): KGHSH, LQKENI. The CDR3 DNA reads as TGTGCCAGCTCACCAAACGGAGAAAAAGAGACCCAGTACTTC. This encodes CASSPNGEKETQYF.

V usage is TRBV28 and J usage is TRBJ1-5; perhaps TRBD1 as D (6 bases). The CDR3 has 16 amino acids. In germline, CDR1 is MDHEN, CDR2 SYDVKM. Trimming took off 6 bases at V and 0 bases at J, with 15 bases between the two ends. The CDR3 here is CASSQTGTLSNQPQHF. The CDR3 DNA follows: TGTGCCAGCAGCCAAACCGGGACACTTAGCAATCAGCCCCAGCATTTT.

This chain joins TRBV5-1 and TRBJ2-7, with 7 positions matching TRBD1. The V segment lost 4 bases and the J segment 3 bases; nucleotides outside the gene matches: 7. Looked up from germline, CDR1 is SGHRS and CDR2 is YFSETQ. The CDR3 covers 14 residues. CDR3 residues: CASSQDGTDYEQYF. Here the CDR3 DNA reads TGCGCCAGCAGCCAGGACGGGACAGACTACGAGCAGTACTTC.

This clone was counted a few times. The chain joins TRBV4-3 to TRBJ1-6; 7 bases are a match to TRBD1. This CDR3 region has 17 residues. Germline V CDR1 and CDR2: LGHNA, YSLEER. After removal of 1 base from V and 1 base from J, the junction contained 4 bases not matched to a gene. DNA for the CDR3: TGCGCCAGCAGCCAAGGACCGGGACAGTCCTATAATTCACCCCTCCACTTT. Amino acids: CASSQGPGQSYNSPLHF.

CDR3 loop: CASSQFPGGAGAYEQYF. For the CDR3, the DNA is TGCGCCAGCAGCCAATTCCCGGGAGGAGCGGGAGCCTACGAGCAGTACTTC. The V gene is TRBV4-3, the J gene TRBJ2-7; TRBD2 matches 8 bases. This CDR3 spans 17 amino acids. Germline V lookup: CDR1 LGHNA, CDR2 YSLEER. V was pared by 2 bases and J by 2 bases, with 11 bases of the junction left unmatched.

This clone turned up a few times. The gene calls are TRBV5-4 and TRBJ1-2; D is undetermined. CDR1 is SGHNT, CDR2 YYREEE, per germline (reference sequence). CDR3 length: 16 residues. The V gene lost 1 base and the J gene lost 0 bases, with 13 bases spanning the gap. The chain's CDR3 is CASSLKSTGANYGYTF. The CDR3 coding sequence is TGTGCCAGCAGCTTGAAGTCAACTGGCGCTAACTATGGCTACACCTTC.

CDR3 loop: CASSENRGQPQHF. CDR3 coding DNA: TGTGCCAGCAGTGAAAATCGGGGTCAGCCCCAGCATTTT. The genes are TRBV6-1 and TRBJ1-5; D gene uncertain. The V end was cut by 2 bases, the J end by 6 bases, with 8 bases between. The V gene's germline CDR1 is MNHNS and CDR2 SASEGT. The length of the CDR3 is 13 residues.

There are a few counts of this clone. The gene calls are TRBV5-6 and TRBJ2-1; the D gene is possibly TRBD1 (6 bases). Germline V gene data show CDR1 as SGHDT and CDR2 as YYEEEE. This CDR3 has 15 amino acids. V shed 4 bases and J shed 3 bases, with 14 bases lying between them. The CDR3 loop reads CASSSTGHNYNEQFF. CDR3 DNA: TGTGCCAGCAGCAGTACAGGGCACAACTACAATGAGCAGTTCTTC.

V and J are TRBV7-2 and TRBJ2-7; D unclear. The CDR3 has 14 residues. V lost 3 bases to trimming and J lost 2 bases, with 11 bases between them. The germline V gene has CDR1 SGHTA and CDR2 FQGNSA. Here the CDR3 reads CASSFNMAAYEQYF. In DNA form, the CDR3 reads TGTGCCAGCAGCTTCAACATGGCAGCCTACGAGCAGTACTTC. Complete variable domain (other parts from reference TRBV7-2 and TRBJ2-7): GAGVSQSPSNKVTEKGKDVELRCDPISGHTALYWYRQSLGQGLEFLIYFQGNSAPDKSGLPSDRFSAERTGGSVSTLTIQRTQQEDSAVYLCASSFNMAAYEQYFGPGTRLTVT.

The rearrangement uses TRBV6-5 and TRBJ2-7; TRBD2 matches at 9 bases. Per germline, CDR1 MNHEY and CDR2 SVGAGI. The CDR3 totals 15 residues. The V and J ends lost 6 bases and 1 base, in that order; junction bases with no gene match: 7. CDR3 region: CASRLSGSLSYEQYF. The CDR3 nucleotides are TGTGCCAGCAGACTTAGCGGGAGCCTTTCCTACGAGCAGTACTTC.

A few counts support this clone. The V gene is TRBV5-1, the J gene TRBJ2-3; TRBD2 aligns across 13 bases. The junction had 6 bases not matched to a gene; V was cut back by 6 bases and J by 5 bases. Per germline, CDR1 SGHRS and CDR2 YFSETQ. The length of the CDR3 is 15 residues. Here the CDR3 DNA reads TGCGCCAGCACCCTACTAGCGGGAGGGGTAGATACGCAGTATTTT. It yields the protein CASTLLAGGVDTQYF.

The J gene is TRBJ1-2, the V gene TRBV28, with D unclear. Trimming took off 3 bases at V and 7 bases at J, with 6 bases between the two ends. This CDR3 is 11 amino acids long. Germline CDR1 reads MDHEN; CDR2 reads SYDVKM. CDR3 DNA: TGTGCCAGCAGTTTTTCATCTGGCTACACCTTC. Protein: CASSFSSGYTF.

A few counts support this clone. Other DNA sequences in this sample translate to the same CDR3. J is TRBJ2-3 and V is TRBV6-6; D could derive from TRBD1 or TRBD2 (5 bases each). V shed 8 bases and J shed 2 bases, with 11 bases lying between them. Per germline, CDR1 MNHNY and CDR2 SVGAGI (reference sequence). This CDR3 is 13 amino acids long. The CDR3 DNA follows: TGTGCCAGCCGGGGCTCCTCCACAGATACGCAGTATTTT. Translation: CASRGSSTDTQYF.

In the case of this clone: The sample holds other DNA sequences that translate to the same CDR3. This CDR3 reads CASSLSGEKLFF. Written as DNA, the CDR3 is TGCGCCAGCAGCTTGTCTGGTGAAAAACTGTTTTTT. The chain employs TRBV5-1 and TRBJ1-4; no reliable D call. The germline V gene has CDR1 SGHRS and CDR2 YFSETQ. The CDR3 contains 12 residues. Trimming took off 1 base at V and 7 bases at J, with 5 bases between the two ends.